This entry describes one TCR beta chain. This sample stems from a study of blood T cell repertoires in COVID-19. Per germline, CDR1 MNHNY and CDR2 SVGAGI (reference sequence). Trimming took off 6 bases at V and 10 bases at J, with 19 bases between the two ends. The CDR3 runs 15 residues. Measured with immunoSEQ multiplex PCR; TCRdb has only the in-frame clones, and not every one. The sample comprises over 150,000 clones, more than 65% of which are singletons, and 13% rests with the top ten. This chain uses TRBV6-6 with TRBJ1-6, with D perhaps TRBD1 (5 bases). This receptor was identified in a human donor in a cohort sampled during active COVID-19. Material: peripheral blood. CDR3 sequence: CASSLLDRGGSPLHF. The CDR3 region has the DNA TGTGCCAGCAGCTTACTCGATAGGGGAGGATCACCCCTCCACTTT.